The T cell receptor (beta chain) under discussion was sequenced for a study of shared clonotypes between healthy human individuals. Background on the study: Donors, aged 18 to 49, were two women and three men. The study used three CD4 naive, three CD4 memory, two CD8 naive and one CD8 memory plate per donor.

There are 11 residues in the CDR3. Germline CDR1 reads DFQATT; CDR2 reads SNEGSKA (reference sequence). Trimming removed 2 bases at V and 4 bases at J, with 6 bases between. Measured with immunoSEQ multiplex PCR; TCRdb has only the in-frame clones, and not every one. The sample lists around 2.1 million clones, roughly 91% occurring once. Naive-designated CD8 cells lacked CD45RO, were positively enriched for CCR7, and omitted terminally differentiated effector memory CD45RA+ cells. About this clone: Other DNA sequences in the same sample also yield this CDR3.

The chain carries TRBV20-1 and TRBJ2-7, with D unresolved. What was sequenced was naive CD8+ T cells from PBMCs. The receptor was isolated from a young man in good health. Some clones in this sample may be carry-over from other donors' samples. As DNA, the CDR3 is TGCAGTGCTAGACTCGAGTACGAGCAGTACTTC. It is translated as CSARLEYEQYF.